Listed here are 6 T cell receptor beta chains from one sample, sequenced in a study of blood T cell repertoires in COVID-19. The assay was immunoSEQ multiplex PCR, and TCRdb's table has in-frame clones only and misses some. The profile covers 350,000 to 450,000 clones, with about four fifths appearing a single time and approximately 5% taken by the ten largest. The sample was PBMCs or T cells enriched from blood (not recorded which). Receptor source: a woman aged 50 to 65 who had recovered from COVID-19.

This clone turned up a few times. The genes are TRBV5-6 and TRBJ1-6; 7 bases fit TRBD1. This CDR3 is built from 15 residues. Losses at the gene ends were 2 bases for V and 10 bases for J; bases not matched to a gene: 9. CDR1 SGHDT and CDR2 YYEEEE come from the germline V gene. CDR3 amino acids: CASSFGTVASSPLHF. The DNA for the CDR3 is TGTGCCAGCAGCTTCGGGACAGTTGCCAGCTCACCCCTCCACTTT.

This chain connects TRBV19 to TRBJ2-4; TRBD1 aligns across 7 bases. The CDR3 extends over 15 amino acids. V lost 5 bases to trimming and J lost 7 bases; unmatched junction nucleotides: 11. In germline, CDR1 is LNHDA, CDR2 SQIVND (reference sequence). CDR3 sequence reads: CASSVQGNPRNIQYF. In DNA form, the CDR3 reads TGTGCCAGTAGTGTACAGGGGAATCCAAGGAACATTCAGTACTTC.

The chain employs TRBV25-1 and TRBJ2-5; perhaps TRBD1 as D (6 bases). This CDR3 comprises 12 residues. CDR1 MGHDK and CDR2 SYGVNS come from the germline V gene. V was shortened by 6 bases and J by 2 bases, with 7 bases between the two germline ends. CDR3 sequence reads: CASRDSQETQYF. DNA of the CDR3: TGTGCCAGCAGGGACAGTCAAGAGACCCAGTACTTC.

CDR3 sequence reads: CASSLAGAGYGNTIYF. CDR3 coding DNA: TGTGCCAGCAGCTTGGCAGGGGCCGGATATGGAAACACCATATATTTT. V is TRBV5-4 and J is TRBJ1-3; a weak D match, TRBD1 (6 bases). There are 16 residues in the CDR3. Germline V gene lookup returns CDR1 SGHNT and CDR2 YYREEE (reference sequence). The V end was cut by 0 bases, the J end by 3 bases, with 13 bases between.

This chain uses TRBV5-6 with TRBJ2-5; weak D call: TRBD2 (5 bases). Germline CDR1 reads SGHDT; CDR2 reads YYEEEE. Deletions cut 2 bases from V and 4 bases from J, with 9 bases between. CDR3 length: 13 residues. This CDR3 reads CASSFGDAETQYF. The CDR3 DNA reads TGTGCCAGCAGCTTCGGGGATGCAGAGACCCAGTACTTC.

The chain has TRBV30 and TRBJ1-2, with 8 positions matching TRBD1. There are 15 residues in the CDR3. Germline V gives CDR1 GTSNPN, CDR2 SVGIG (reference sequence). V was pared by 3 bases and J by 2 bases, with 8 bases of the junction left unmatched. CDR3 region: CAWRIPGQANYGYTF. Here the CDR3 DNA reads TGTGCCTGGAGAATCCCGGGACAGGCCAACTATGGCTACACCTTC.